One sample yielded the 32 T cell receptor beta chains listed below, sequenced in a study of cytomegalovirus exposure and HLA in healthy donors. Sequenced by immunoSEQ multiplex PCR; TCRdb stores in-frame clones only, minus some. This table holds 150,000 to 250,000 clones, 84% found once. The sample was PBMCs. These receptors originate from a woman aged 25-40 years in good health and CMV-seropositive.

The chain links TRBV7-9 to TRBJ2-3, with 8 bases fitting TRBD2. The germline CDR1 and CDR2 sequences are SEHNR and FQNEAQ (reference sequence). After removal of 2 bases from V and 5 bases from J, the junction contained 3 bases not matched to a gene. This CDR3 is 14 amino acids long. The DNA for the CDR3 is TGTGCCAGCAGCTTAAGCGGGAGTCAAGATACGCAGTATTTT. Its protein product is CASSLSGSQDTQYF.

The gene calls are TRBV15 and TRBJ1-5, with a tentative D call TRBD1 (5 bases). The CDR3 sequence is 15 residues long. Trimming pared 5 bases from V and 4 bases from J, leaving 15 bases between. Germline V lookup: CDR1 LNHNV, CDR2 YYDKDF (reference sequence). The CDR3 region has the DNA TGTGCCACCAGCGGGGGGGACGGCGGGAATCAGCCCCAGCATTTT. Encoded protein: CATSGGDGGNQPQHF.

J is TRBJ1-5 and V is TRBV28; no reliable D call. V shed 5 bases and J shed 2 bases, with 10 bases lying between them. Germline lookup yields CDR1 MDHEN and CDR2 SYDVKM. There are 14 residues in the CDR3. The CDR3 DNA reads TGTGCCAGCAGTCCCCGGCAGGGCAATCAGCCCCAGCATTTT. Translated: CASSPRQGNQPQHF.

The chain links TRBV4-1 to TRBJ1-1, with TRBD1 matching 9 bases. The V and J ends lost 4 bases and 0 bases, in that order; junction bases with no gene match: 12. The CDR3 sequence is 18 residues long. Germline CDR1 MGHRA, CDR2 YSYEKL. The CDR3 coding sequence is TGCGCCAGCAGCCGATTATCGACAGGGGGATCAATGAACACTGAAGCTTTCTTT. Protein sequence: CASSRLSTGGSMNTEAFF.

This sequence joins TRBV7-2 and TRBJ2-2, with 11 bases lining up with TRBD2. Germline CDR1 SGHTA, CDR2 FQGNSA. This CDR3 is 17 amino acids long. The junction had 6 bases not matched to a gene; V was cut back by 4 bases and J by 2 bases. The DNA for the CDR3 is TGTGCCAGCAGCTCAAGGGGACTAGCGGTCAACACCGGGGAGCTGTTTTTT. It codes for CASSSRGLAVNTGELFF.

The sample holds a few counts of this clone. The V and J genes are TRBV5-4 and TRBJ1-2; D ambiguous. V gave up 4 bases and J gave up 0 bases, with 7 bases separating them. The CDR3 is made up of 13 amino acids. Germline V CDR1 and CDR2: SGHNT, YYREEE (reference sequence). CDR3 DNA sequence: TGTGCCAGCAGCCAAGACACTAACTATGGCTACACCTTC. Amino acids: CASSQDTNYGYTF.

V gene TRBV18 combines with J gene TRBJ2-1; 8 bases fit TRBD2. The germline CDR1 and CDR2 sequences are KGHSH and LQKENI. This CDR3 is built from 15 residues. Trimming took 3 bases from V and 5 from J; bases not matched to a gene: 6. In nucleotides, the CDR3 is TGTGCCAGCTCACCCCGTGGACTAGCCCACAATGAGCAGTTCTTC. Protein product: CASSPRGLAHNEQFF. Together with reference TRBV18 and TRBJ2-1, the CDR3 gives the full variable domain: NAGVMQNPRHLVRRRGQEARLRCSPMKGHSHVYWYRQLPEEGLKFMVYLQKENIIDESGMPKERFSAEFPKEGPSILRIQQVVRGDSAAYFCASSPRGLAHNEQFFGPGTRLTVL.

The rearrangement links TRBV29-1 to TRBJ2-1; D gene ambiguous. Germline V gene lookup returns CDR1 SQVTM and CDR2 ANQGSEA. V was shortened by 0 bases and J by 10 bases, with 7 bases between the two germline ends. The CDR3 sequence is 11 residues long. The CDR3 spells CSVEDAREQFF. CDR3 sequence (DNA): TGCAGCGTTGAAGACGCCCGGGAGCAGTTCTTC.

The CDR3 DNA reads as TGTGCCAGCAGCTCTACTAGTGTTGGCACAGATACGCAGTATTTT. It codes for CASSSTSVGTDTQYF. The rearrangement joins TRBV7-9 to TRBJ2-3, with D possibly being TRBD2 (5 bases). This CDR3 is 15 amino acids long. The ends were cut back, 4 bases at V and 1 base at J, with 12 bases in the middle. The germline V gene encodes CDR1 SEHNR and CDR2 FQNEAQ (reference sequence).

The chain couples TRBV2 to TRBJ1-2, with D hard to call. Germline-derived CDR1 and CDR2 are SNHLY and FYNNEI. The V gene lost 8 bases and the J gene lost 5 bases, with 21 bases spanning the gap. The CDR3 spans 15 residues. The CDR3 spells CASLPDSFTPYGYTF. CDR3 in DNA: TGTGCCAGCCTTCCCGACTCTTTCACCCCATATGGCTACACCTTC.

The chain is built from TRBV4-2 and TRBJ2-5, with D perhaps matching TRBD2 (5 bases). Germline V gene sequence: CDR1 LGHNA, CDR2 YNFKEQ. The ends were cut back, 0 bases at V and 4 bases at J, with 18 bases in the middle. CDR3 length: 17 residues. The CDR3 DNA sequence: TGTGCCAGCAGCCAAGAATCCAGCGGCACGCCGGGAGAGACCCAGTACTTC. Translation gives CASSQESSGTPGETQYF.

V is TRBV28 and J is TRBJ2-7; the match to TRBD2 covers 9 bases. In germline, CDR1 is MDHEN, CDR2 SYDVKM. V shed 3 bases and J 0 bases; nucleotides not matched to a gene: 3. The CDR3 extends over 15 amino acids. The DNA of the CDR3 is TGTGCCAGCAGTTTTGCGGGAGGGCCCTCCTACGAGCAGTACTTC. This encodes CASSFAGGPSYEQYF.

This chain links TRBV7-2 with TRBJ2-3, with 8 nucleotides matching TRBD2. The CDR3 runs 14 residues. The V segment lost 5 bases and the J segment 3 bases; nucleotides outside the gene matches: 4. Germline V lookup: CDR1 SGHTA, CDR2 FQGNSA. The chain's CDR3 is CASSIGLATDTQYF. The CDR3 DNA reads TGTGCCAGCAGCATCGGACTAGCTACAGATACGCAGTATTTT.

This clone was seen only a few times. V and J are TRBV7-2 and TRBJ1-2, with a tentative D call TRBD1 (5 bases). Trimming pared 1 base from V and 3 bases from J, leaving 12 bases between. CDR1 is SGHTA and CDR2 is FQGNSA in the germline V gene. The CDR3 contains 15 residues. The CDR3 coding sequence is TGTGCCAGCAGCTTAGTTTCCAGGGACTACTATGGCTACACCTTC. It encodes CASSLVSRDYYGYTF.

The V and J genes are TRBV30 and TRBJ1-4; D is possibly TRBD1 (5 bases). CDR1 and CDR2 from the germline V gene are GTSNPN and SVGIG (reference sequence). Trimming took off 5 bases at V and 0 bases at J, with 10 bases between the two ends. CDR3 length: 14 amino acids. The CDR3 coding sequence is TGTGCCTGGGCAGACAGAGCAACTAATGAAAAACTGTTTTTT. Encoded protein: CAWADRATNEKLFF.

This rearrangement joins TRBV4-1 to TRBJ1-3; 9 bases match TRBD1. With V trimmed by 3 bases and J by 6 bases, 6 bases remained unmatched. Per the germline V gene, CDR1 is MGHRA and CDR2 is YSYEKL. The CDR3 extends over 15 amino acids. CDR3 coding DNA: TGCGCCAGCAGCCAGGAGGGACAGGGTTCAAACACCATATATTTT. Its protein product is CASSQEGQGSNTIYF.

This rearrangement joins TRBV7-9 to TRBJ2-7; D might be TRBD2 (6 bases). Trimming removed 6 bases from V and 1 base from J, with 25 bases in between. The germline gives CDR1 SEHNR, CDR2 FQNEAQ (reference sequence). This CDR3 spans 18 amino acids. CDR3 protein: CASRNIGASVSGSYEQYF. CDR3 bases: TGTGCCAGCAGAAATATCGGGGCTAGCGTAAGTGGTTCCTACGAGCAGTACTTC.

V gene TRBV29-1 combines with J gene TRBJ2-7; a possible D gene is TRBD2 (6 bases). Trimming shortened V by 7 bases and J by 6 bases, and 13 bases separated the two germline ends. Looked up from germline, CDR1 is SQVTM and CDR2 is ANQGSEA. The CDR3 is 11 amino acids. CDR3 in DNA: TGCAGCGGCGGGGTTGGTGGCGAGCAGTACTTC. It translates to CSGGVGGEQYF.

This sequence joins TRBV6-6 and TRBJ1-3; 8 nucleotides align to TRBD1. The V gene end was trimmed by 10 bases and the J gene end by 4 bases; junction bases not matched to a gene: 6. Germline CDR1 reads MNHNY; CDR2 reads SVGAGI (reference sequence). This CDR3 is 13 amino acids long. This CDR3 is CAIATGEGNTIYF. The CDR3 coding sequence is TGTGCCATCGCGACAGGGGAAGGAAACACCATATATTTT.

V is TRBV19 and J is TRBJ2-7; D uncertain. Between the trimmed V and J ends, which lost 5 bases and 5 bases, there was a span of 13 bases. This CDR3 spans 13 amino acids. Germline V gives CDR1 LNHDA, CDR2 SQIVND (reference sequence). The CDR3, as DNA: TGTGCCAGTAGTGCCCTCCCCGCGGACGAGCAGTACTTC. The encoded protein is CASSALPADEQYF.

The chain links TRBV11-2 to TRBJ1-1; the D is unclear. Germline CDR1 and CDR2: SGHAT and FQNNGV. Deletions cut 5 bases from V and 4 bases from J, with 11 bases between. CDR3 length: 13 amino acids. Here the CDR3 reads CASSPTVGTEAFF. CDR3 nucleotides: TGTGCCAGCAGCCCGACTGTAGGCACTGAAGCTTTCTTT.

This clone was seen a single time. This chain links TRBV2 with TRBJ2-7; 8 bases agree with TRBD1. There are 14 residues in the CDR3. V was pared by 3 bases and J by 1 base, with 2 bases of the junction left unmatched. The germline gives CDR1 SNHLY, CDR2 FYNNEI. DNA of the CDR3: TGTGCCAGCAGTGAGGACAGGGAATCCTACGAGCAGTACTTC. Encoded protein: CASSEDRESYEQYF. The entire variable domain, with the rest obtained from reference TRBV2 and TRBJ2-7, is as follows: EPEVTQTPSHQVTQMGQEVILRCVPISNHLYFYWYRQILGQKVEFLVSFYNNEISEKSEIFDDQFSVERPDGSNFTLKIRSTKLEDSAMYFCASSEDRESYEQYFGPGTRLTVT.

The V gene is TRBV5-6, the J gene TRBJ2-2; D is unresolved. This CDR3 contains 15 residues. The V and J ends lost 2 bases and 2 bases respectively, with 10 bases between them. CDR1 and CDR2 from the germline V gene are SGHDT and YYEEEE. CDR3 region: CASSFTVTNTGELFF. The DNA for the CDR3 is TGTGCCAGCAGCTTTACGGTCACCAACACCGGGGAGCTGTTTTTT. The complete variable domain, with remaining parts taken from reference TRBV5-6 and TRBJ2-2, reads DAGVTQSPTHLIKTRGQQVTLRCSPKSGHDTVSWYQQALGQGPQFIFQYYEEEERQRGNFPDRFSGHQFPNYSSELNVNALLLGDSALYLCASSFTVTNTGELFFGEGSRLTVL.

The chain uses TRBV7-2 and TRBJ1-5; tentatively, D is TRBD1 (5 bases). Looked up from germline, CDR1 is SGHTA and CDR2 is FQGNSA. Trimming left V 4 bases short and J 3 bases short, with 22 bases between. CDR3 length: 18 residues. The CDR3 sequence: CASSSPPGGLGNNQPQHF. CDR3 nucleotide sequence: TGTGCCAGCAGCTCCCCCCCGGGGGGTTTAGGAAACAATCAGCCCCAGCATTTT.

The chain has TRBV2 and TRBJ1-2; 8 bases match TRBD1. Germline V gene data show CDR1 as SNHLY and CDR2 as FYNNEI. This CDR3 has 13 amino acids. With 1 base clipped from V and 6 bases from J, the junction kept 1 base outside the gene matches. DNA of the CDR3: TGTGCCAGCAGTGAAGTGGACAGGGATGGCTACACCTTC. Translated: CASSEVDRDGYTF.

The chain recombines TRBV6-1 with TRBJ1-3; no clear D gene. Trimming took off 2 bases at V and 3 bases at J, with 5 bases between the two ends. Germline V gives CDR1 MNHNS, CDR2 SASEGT. The CDR3 contains 13 residues. This CDR3 is CASSEIRGNTIYF. CDR3 nucleotides: TGTGCCAGCAGTGAAATTCGTGGAAACACCATATATTTT.

The chain joins TRBV5-6 to TRBJ1-2; no reliable D call. The CDR3 length is 12 residues. Trimming shortened V by 5 bases and J by 4 bases, and 9 bases separated the two germline ends. Per the germline V gene, CDR1 is SGHDT and CDR2 is YYEEEE. The CDR3 DNA follows: TGTGCCAGCAGACGCAACAGCTATGGCTACACCTTC. Translating it yields CASRRNSYGYTF.

The chain uses TRBV5-4 and TRBJ1-1; D uncertain. Germline loops: CDR1 SGHNT, CDR2 YYREEE (reference sequence). This CDR3 region has 14 residues. Trimming took 6 bases from V and 6 from J, leaving 18 bases between them. CDR3 bases: TGTGCCAGCAAGTCGGACTCGGTGGTGCCTGAAGCTTTCTTT. It yields the protein CASKSDSVVPEAFF.

The CDR3 DNA is TGTGCCGCCCGGCTAGTATTGGGTGAGCAGTTCTTC. Protein sequence: CAARLVLGEQFF. J is TRBJ2-1 and V is TRBV2; D gene uncertain. The germline V gene has CDR1 SNHLY and CDR2 FYNNEI. The ends were cut back, 11 bases at V and 9 bases at J, with 17 bases in the middle. CDR3 length: 12 amino acids.

This sequence joins TRBV28 and TRBJ1-2; D unresolved. The CDR3 has 15 amino acids. V was cut by 3 bases and J by 0 bases, with 11 bases left in between. CDR1 and CDR2 (germline): MDHEN, SYDVKM. The CDR3 region has the DNA TGTGCCAGCAGTTTTGACATTTCCACTAACTATGGCTACACCTTC. As protein: CASSFDISTNYGYTF.

The rearrangement uses TRBV7-6 and TRBJ2-1; perhaps TRBD2 as D (6 bases). This CDR3 comprises 17 residues. Trimming left V 2 bases short and J 6 bases short, with 20 bases between. CDR1 and CDR2 from the germline V gene are SGHVS and FNYEAQ. The CDR3 DNA reads as TGTGCCAGCAGCTTATCAATCCGGGAGTTCTCGCTCAATGAGCAGTTCTTC. Translated, it gives CASSLSIREFSLNEQFF.

The rearrangement uses TRBV18 and TRBJ1-5, with D maybe TRBD1 (5 bases). Trimming cost V 2 bases and J 8 bases, with 13 bases left between them. The germline CDR1 and CDR2 sequences are KGHSH and LQKENI. This CDR3 is built from 14 residues. The chain's CDR3 is CASSPAGGAEPQHF. CDR3 in DNA: TGTGCCAGCTCACCAGCGGGGGGAGCTGAGCCCCAGCATTTT.